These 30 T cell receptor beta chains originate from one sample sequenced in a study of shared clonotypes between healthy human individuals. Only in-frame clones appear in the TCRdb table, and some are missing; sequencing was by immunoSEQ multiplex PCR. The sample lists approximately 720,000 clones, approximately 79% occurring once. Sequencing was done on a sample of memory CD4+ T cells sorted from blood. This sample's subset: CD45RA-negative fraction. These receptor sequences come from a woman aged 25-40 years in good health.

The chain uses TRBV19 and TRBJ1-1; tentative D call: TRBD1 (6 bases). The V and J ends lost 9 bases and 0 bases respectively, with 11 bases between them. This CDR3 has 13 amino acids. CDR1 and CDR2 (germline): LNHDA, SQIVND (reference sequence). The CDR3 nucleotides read TGTGCCAGCTCGGACAGCATGAACACTGAAGCTTTCTTT. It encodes CASSDSMNTEAFF. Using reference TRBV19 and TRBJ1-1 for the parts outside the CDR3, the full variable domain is DGGITQSPKYLFRKEGQNVTLSCEQNLNHDAMYWYRQDPGQGLRLIYYSQIVNDFQKGDIAEGYSVSREKKESFPLTVTSAQKNPTAFYLCASSDSMNTEAFFGQGTRLTVV.

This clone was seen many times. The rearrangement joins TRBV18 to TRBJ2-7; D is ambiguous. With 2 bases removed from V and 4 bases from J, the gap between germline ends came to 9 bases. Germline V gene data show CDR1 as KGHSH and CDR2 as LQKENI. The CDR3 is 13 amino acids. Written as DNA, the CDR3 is TGTGCCAGCTCACCAGATTCACTTTACGAGCAGTACTTC. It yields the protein CASSPDSLYEQYF.

In nucleotides, the CDR3 is TGTGCCAGCAGTGTCCGACTAGCGGAGCCCACCTACGAGCAGTACTTC. Its translation: CASSVRLAEPTYEQYF. The chain recombines TRBV28 with TRBJ2-7, with 9 bases aligning to TRBD2. CDR1 and CDR2 (germline): MDHEN, SYDVKM. V lost 5 bases and J lost 2; bases outside the gene matches: 10. The CDR3 has 16 residues.

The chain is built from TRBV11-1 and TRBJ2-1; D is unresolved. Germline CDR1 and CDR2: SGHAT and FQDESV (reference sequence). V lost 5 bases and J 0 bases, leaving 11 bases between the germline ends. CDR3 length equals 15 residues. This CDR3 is CASSRTDFSYNEQFF. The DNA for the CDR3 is TGTGCCAGCAGCCGGACCGACTTCTCCTACAATGAGCAGTTCTTC.

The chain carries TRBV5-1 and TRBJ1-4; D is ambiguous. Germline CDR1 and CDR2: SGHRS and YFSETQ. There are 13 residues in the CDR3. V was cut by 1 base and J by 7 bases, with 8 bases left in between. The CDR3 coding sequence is TGCGCCAGCAGCTTGATGTCAGGTGAAAAACTGTTTTTT. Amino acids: CASSLMSGEKLFF.

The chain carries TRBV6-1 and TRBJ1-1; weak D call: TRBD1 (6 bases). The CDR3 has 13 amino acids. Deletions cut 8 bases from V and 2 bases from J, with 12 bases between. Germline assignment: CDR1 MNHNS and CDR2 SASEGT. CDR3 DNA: TGTGCCAGCGGGAGGGACATTAACACTGAAGCTTTCTTT. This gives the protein CASGRDINTEAFF.

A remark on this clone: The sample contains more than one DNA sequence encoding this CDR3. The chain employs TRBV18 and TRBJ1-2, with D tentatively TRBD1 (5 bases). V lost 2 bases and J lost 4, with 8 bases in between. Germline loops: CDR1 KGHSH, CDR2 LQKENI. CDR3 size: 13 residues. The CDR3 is CASSPAGRYGYTF. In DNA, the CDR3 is TGTGCCAGCTCACCAGCAGGGCGCTATGGCTACACCTTC. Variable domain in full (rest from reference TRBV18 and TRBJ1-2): NAGVMQNPRHLVRRRGQEARLRCSPMKGHSHVYWYRQLPEEGLKFMVYLQKENIIDESGMPKERFSAEFPKEGPSILRIQQVVRGDSAAYFCASSPAGRYGYTFGSGTRLTVV.

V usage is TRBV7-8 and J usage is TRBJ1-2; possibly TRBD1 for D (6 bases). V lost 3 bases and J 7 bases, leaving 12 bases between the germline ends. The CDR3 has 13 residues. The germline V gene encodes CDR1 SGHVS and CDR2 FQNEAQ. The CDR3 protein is CASSFSGGGGYTF. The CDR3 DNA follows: TGTGCCAGCAGCTTTTCTGGGGGCGGTGGCTACACCTTC.

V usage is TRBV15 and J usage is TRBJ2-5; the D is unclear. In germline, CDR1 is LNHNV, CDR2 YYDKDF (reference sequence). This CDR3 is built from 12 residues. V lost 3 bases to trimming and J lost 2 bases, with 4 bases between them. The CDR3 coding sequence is TGTGCCACCAGCAGTAATCAAGAGACCCAGTACTTC. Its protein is CATSSNQETQYF.

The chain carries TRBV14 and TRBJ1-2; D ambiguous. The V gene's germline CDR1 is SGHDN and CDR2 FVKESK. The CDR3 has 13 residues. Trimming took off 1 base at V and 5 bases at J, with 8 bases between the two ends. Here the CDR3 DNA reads TGTGCCAGCAGCCAAGGGTTGGAATATGGCTACACCTTC. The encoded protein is CASSQGLEYGYTF.

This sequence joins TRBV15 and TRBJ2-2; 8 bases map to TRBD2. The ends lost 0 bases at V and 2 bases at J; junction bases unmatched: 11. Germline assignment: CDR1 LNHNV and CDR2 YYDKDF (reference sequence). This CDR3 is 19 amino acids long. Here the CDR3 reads CATSRDQVFLAGNTGELFF. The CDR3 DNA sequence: TGTGCCACCAGCAGAGACCAGGTTTTTCTAGCGGGTAACACCGGGGAGCTGTTTTTT.

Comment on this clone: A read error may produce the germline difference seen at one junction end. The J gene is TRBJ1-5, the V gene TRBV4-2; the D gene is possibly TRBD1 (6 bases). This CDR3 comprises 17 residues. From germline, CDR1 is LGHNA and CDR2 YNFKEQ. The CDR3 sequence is CASSQAPGGSGNLPQHF. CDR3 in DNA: TGTGCCAGCAGCCAGGCCCCCGGGGGCAGTGGGAATCTGCCCCAGCATTTT.

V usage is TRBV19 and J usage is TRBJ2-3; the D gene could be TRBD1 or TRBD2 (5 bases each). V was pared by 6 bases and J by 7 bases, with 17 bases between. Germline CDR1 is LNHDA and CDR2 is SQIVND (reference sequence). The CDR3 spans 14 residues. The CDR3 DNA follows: TGTGCCAGTAGCCCTACACTAGGGGTTCATACGCAGTATTTT. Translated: CASSPTLGVHTQYF.

The CDR3 loop reads CASSSTGEYNEQFF. The CDR3 DNA reads as TGTGCCAGCAGTTCGACAGGGGAATACAATGAGCAGTTCTTC. The V and J genes are TRBV28 and TRBJ2-1; 8 bases agree with TRBD1. Trimming took 4 bases from V and 4 from J; bases not matched to a gene: 3. CDR3 length equals 14 residues. Germline V gene lookup returns CDR1 MDHEN and CDR2 SYDVKM.

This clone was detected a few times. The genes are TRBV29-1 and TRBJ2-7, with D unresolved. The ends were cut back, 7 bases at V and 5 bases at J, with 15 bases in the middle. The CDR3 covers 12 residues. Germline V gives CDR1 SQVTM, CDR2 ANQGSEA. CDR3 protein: CSAIRGFNEQYF. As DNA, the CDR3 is TGCAGCGCCATTCGTGGATTCAACGAGCAGTACTTC.

Here the CDR3 reads CASSQVAGNSYEQYF. Written as DNA, the CDR3 is TGTGCCAGCAGCCAGGTAGCGGGGAACTCCTACGAGCAGTACTTC. V and J are TRBV4-2 and TRBJ2-5; TRBD2 agrees at 8 bases. The J call is doubtful: the DNA matches TRBJ2-7 better. CDR3 length: 15 residues. CDR1 and CDR2 (germline): LGHNA, YNFKEQ.

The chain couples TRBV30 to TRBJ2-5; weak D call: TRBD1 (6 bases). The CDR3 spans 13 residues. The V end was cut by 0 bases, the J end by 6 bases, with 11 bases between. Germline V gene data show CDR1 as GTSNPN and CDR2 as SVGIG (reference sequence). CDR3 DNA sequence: TGTGCCTGGAGTGTTAGTCAGGGGAAGACCCAGTACTTC. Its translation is CAWSVSQGKTQYF.

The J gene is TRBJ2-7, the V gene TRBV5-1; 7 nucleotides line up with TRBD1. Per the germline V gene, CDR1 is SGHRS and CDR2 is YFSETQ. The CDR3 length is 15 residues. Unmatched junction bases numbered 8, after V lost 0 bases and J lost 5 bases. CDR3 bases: TGCGCCAGCAGCTTGGTTGCAGGGGGTGTCCACGAGCAGTACTTC. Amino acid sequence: CASSLVAGGVHEQYF.

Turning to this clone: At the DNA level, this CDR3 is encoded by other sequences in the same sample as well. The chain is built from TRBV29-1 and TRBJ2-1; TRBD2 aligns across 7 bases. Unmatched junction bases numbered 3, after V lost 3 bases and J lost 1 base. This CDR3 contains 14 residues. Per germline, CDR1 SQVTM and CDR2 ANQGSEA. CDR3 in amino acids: CSVEELASYNEQFF. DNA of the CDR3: TGCAGCGTTGAGGAACTAGCGTCCTACAATGAGCAGTTCTTC.

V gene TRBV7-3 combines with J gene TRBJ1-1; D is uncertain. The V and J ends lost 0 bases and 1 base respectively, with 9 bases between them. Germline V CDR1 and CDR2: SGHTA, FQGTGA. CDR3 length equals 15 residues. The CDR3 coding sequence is TGTGCCAGCAGCTTAACTAAGCAACCGAACACTGAAGCTTTCTTT. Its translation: CASSLTKQPNTEAFF.

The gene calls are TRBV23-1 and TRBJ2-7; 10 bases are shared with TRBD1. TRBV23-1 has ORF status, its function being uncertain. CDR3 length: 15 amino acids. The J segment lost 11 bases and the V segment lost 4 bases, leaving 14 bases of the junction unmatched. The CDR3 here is CASSPWDRGIRVEYF. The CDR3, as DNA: TGCGCCAGCAGTCCCTGGGACAGGGGTATTCGTGTTGAGTACTTC.

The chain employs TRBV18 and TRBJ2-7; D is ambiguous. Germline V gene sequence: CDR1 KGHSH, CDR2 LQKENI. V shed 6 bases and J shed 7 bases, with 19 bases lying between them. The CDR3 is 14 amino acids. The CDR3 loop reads CASSAVMSGIEQYF. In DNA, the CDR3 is TGTGCCAGCTCCGCCGTTATGAGTGGGATTGAGCAGTACTTC.

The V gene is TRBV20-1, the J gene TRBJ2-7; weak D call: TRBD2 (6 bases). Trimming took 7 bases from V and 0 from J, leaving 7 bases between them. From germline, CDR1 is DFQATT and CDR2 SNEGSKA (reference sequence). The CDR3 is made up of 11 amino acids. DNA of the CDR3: TGCAGTGGAGCGGGCTCCTACGAGCAGTACTTC. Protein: CSGAGSYEQYF.

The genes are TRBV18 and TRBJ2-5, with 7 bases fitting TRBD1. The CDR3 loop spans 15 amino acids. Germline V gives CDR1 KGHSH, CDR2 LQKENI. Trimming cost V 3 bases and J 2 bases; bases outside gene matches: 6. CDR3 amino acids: CASSPTGPKQETQYF. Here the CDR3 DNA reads TGTGCCAGCTCACCGACAGGGCCAAAACAAGAGACCCAGTACTTC. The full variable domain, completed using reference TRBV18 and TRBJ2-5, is NAGVMQNPRHLVRRRGQEARLRCSPMKGHSHVYWYRQLPEEGLKFMVYLQKENIIDESGMPKERFSAEFPKEGPSILRIQQVVRGDSAAYFCASSPTGPKQETQYFGPGTRLLVL.

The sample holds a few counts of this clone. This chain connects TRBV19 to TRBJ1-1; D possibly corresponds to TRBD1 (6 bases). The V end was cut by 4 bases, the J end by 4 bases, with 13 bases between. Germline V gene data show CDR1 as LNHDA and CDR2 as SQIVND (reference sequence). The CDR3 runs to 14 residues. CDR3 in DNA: TGTGCCAGTAGTACCCTAAACAGGGCCACTGAAGCTTTCTTT. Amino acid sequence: CASSTLNRATEAFF.

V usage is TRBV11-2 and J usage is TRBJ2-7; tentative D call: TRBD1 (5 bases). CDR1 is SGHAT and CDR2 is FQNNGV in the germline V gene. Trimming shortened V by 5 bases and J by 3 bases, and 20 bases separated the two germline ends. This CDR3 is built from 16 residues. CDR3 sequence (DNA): TGTGCCAGCAGCACCCACCCGGGCCAGGGCAACTACGAGCAGTACTTC. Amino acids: CASSTHPGQGNYEQYF.

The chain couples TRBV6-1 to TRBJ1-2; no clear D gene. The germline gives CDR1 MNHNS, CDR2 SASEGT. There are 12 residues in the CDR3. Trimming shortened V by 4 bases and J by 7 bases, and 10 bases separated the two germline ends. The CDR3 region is CASSAGPGGYTF. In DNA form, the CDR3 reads TGTGCCAGCAGTGCCGGGCCAGGTGGCTACACCTTC.

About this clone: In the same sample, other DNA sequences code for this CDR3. The CDR3: CASSLGGGSNQPQHF. DNA for the CDR3: TGTGCCAGCAGCCTCGGGGGGGGCAGCAATCAGCCCCAGCATTTT. V is TRBV28 and J is TRBJ1-5; TRBD1 might be the D (6 bases). Trimming removed 6 bases at V and 1 base at J, with 13 bases between. The CDR3 is 15 amino acids. CDR1 is MDHEN and CDR2 is SYDVKM in the germline V gene. Full variable domain (outside the CDR3, taken from reference TRBV28 and TRBJ1-5): DVKVTQSSRYLVKRTGEKVFLECVQDMDHENMFWYRQDPGLGLRLIYFSYDVKMKEKGDIPEGYSVSREKKERFSLILESASTNQTSMYLCASSLGGGSNQPQHFGDGTRLSIL.

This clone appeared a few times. The CDR3 loop is CASSFNGGWQPQHF. In DNA form, the CDR3 reads TGTGCCAGCAGTTTTAATGGGGGGTGGCAGCCCCAGCATTTT. The V call is TRBV28, the J call TRBJ1-5; possible D gene TRBD1, 5 bases. Germline lookup yields CDR1 MDHEN and CDR2 SYDVKM. This CDR3 is 14 amino acids long. V gave up 3 bases and J gave up 7 bases, with 13 bases separating them.

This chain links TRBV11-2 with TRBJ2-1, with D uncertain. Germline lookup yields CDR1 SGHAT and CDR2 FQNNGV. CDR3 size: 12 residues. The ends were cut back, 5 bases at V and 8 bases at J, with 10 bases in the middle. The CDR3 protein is CASSPARYEQFF. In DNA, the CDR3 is TGTGCCAGCAGCCCGGCACGTTATGAGCAGTTCTTC.